These T cell receptor beta chains were read from a single sample in a study of radiotherapy plus CTLA-4 blockade in lung cancer. Clones were sequenced by immunoSEQ multiplex PCR, and TCRdb holds only the in-frame ones, with some missing. The sample contains about 31,000 clones, more than 75% of which appear only once. The sequenced sample was peripheral blood, obtained from a patient treated with radiotherapy plus ipilimumab. The receptors originated from a human donor with non-small cell lung cancer who had stable disease on radiotherapy plus ipilimumab. The CDR3 runs from the conserved cysteine through the conserved F or W. Where a row states a size, it is once, few, many or the class of an expanded clone; other rows omit it.

j_gene: TRBJ1-5; abundance: NA; v_gene: TRBV18; CDR3aa: CASSPTTGTKNQPQHF
j_gene: TRBJ1-2; abundance: NA; v_gene: TRBV2; CDR3aa: CASSASTVSGYTF
j_gene: TRBJ1-5; abundance: NA; v_gene: TRBV11-2; CDR3aa: CASSLNRGIEPQHF
j_gene: TRBJ1-2; abundance: few; v_gene: TRBV19; CDR3aa: CASSISRTGFGGYTF
j_gene: TRBJ2-1; abundance: NA; v_gene: TRBV2; CDR3aa: CASGAGVHEQFF
j_gene: TRBJ1-6; abundance: medium-sized; v_gene: TRBV13; CDR3aa: CASSFDYSYNSPLHF
j_gene: TRBJ2-1; abundance: NA; v_gene: TRBV10-3; CDR3aa: CAISGRTAEDEQFF
j_gene: TRBJ1-6; abundance: NA; v_gene: TRBV9; CDR3aa: CASSVDGGFSPLHF
j_gene: TRBJ2-3; abundance: NA; v_gene: TRBV6-5; CDR3aa: CASSYARSDTQYF
j_gene: TRBJ1-3; abundance: NA; v_gene: TRBV9; CDR3aa: CASSVEGRKLLF
j_gene: TRBJ1-2; abundance: NA; v_gene: TRBV5-1; CDR3aa: CASSLTVGPAYGYTF
j_gene: TRBJ1-2; abundance: NA; v_gene: TRBV27; CDR3aa: CASSSRQGRGVNYGYTF
j_gene: TRBJ2-5; abundance: NA; v_gene: TRBV7-7; CDR3aa: CASSGGQQETQYF
j_gene: TRBJ1-4; abundance: NA; v_gene: TRBV5-1; CDR3aa: CASSPRASTNEKLFF
j_gene: TRBJ2-5; abundance: NA; v_gene: TRBV19; CDR3aa: CASSIDRGGETQYF
j_gene: TRBJ2-2; abundance: NA; v_gene: TRBV7-3; CDR3aa: CASSLHNTGELFF
j_gene: TRBJ2-6; abundance: few; v_gene: TRBV5-1; CDR3aa: CASSSGQGASSGANVLTF
j_gene: TRBJ1-1; abundance: NA; v_gene: TRBV2; CDR3aa: CATDRVGLTEAFF
j_gene: TRBJ2-1; abundance: NA; v_gene: TRBV15; CDR3aa: CATSPTRGGDNEQFF
j_gene: TRBJ1-1; abundance: NA; v_gene: TRBV18; CDR3aa: CASSPGVVNTEAFF
j_gene: TRBJ1-3; abundance: NA; v_gene: TRBV6-6; CDR3aa: CASSYSEGASGNTIYF
j_gene: TRBJ1-6; abundance: NA; v_gene: TRBV2; CDR3aa: CASSTGLIRPLHF
j_gene: TRBJ1-4; abundance: NA; v_gene: TRBV2; CDR3aa: CASLYRDQKLFF
j_gene: TRBJ1-6; abundance: NA; v_gene: TRBV10-3; CDR3aa: CAISSDSYNSPLHF